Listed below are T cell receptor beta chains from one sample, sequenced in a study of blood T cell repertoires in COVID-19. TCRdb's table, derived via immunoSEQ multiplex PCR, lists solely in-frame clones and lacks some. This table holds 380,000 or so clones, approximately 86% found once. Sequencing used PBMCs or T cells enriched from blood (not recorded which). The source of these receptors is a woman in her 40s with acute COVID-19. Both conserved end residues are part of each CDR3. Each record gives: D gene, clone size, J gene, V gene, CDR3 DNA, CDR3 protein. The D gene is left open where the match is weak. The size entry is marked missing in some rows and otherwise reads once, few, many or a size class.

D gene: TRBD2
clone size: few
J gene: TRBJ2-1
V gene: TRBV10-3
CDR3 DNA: TGTGCCATCTCCCCTAGCGGGGACAATGAGCAGTTCTTC
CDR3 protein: CAISPSGDNEQFF

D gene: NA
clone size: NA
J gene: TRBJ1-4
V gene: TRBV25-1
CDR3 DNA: TGTGCCAGCAGTGAATACGGGGGTGGAAATGAAAAACTGTTTTTT
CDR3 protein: CASSEYGGGNEKLFF

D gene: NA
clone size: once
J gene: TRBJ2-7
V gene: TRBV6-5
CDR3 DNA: TGTGCCAGCAGCCGGGGTCAGGAAGGCGAGCAGTACTTC
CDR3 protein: CASSRGQEGEQYF

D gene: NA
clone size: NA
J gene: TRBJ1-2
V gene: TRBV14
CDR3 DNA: TGTGCCAGCAGCCCGCCTGGACAGTACTATGGCTACACCTTC
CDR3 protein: CASSPPGQYYGYTF

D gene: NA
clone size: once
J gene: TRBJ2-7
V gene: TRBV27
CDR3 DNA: TGTGCCAGCAGGGGGGGTTCGGGTTACGAGCAGTACTTC
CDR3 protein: CASRGGSGYEQYF

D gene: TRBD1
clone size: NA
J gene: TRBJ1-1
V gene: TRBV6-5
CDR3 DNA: TGTGCCAGCAGAGCACAGGGGTACACTGAAGCTTTCTTT
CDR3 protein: CASRAQGYTEAFF

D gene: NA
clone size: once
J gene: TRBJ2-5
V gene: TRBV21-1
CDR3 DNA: TGTGCCAGCAGCGCCAGAGAGACCCAGTACTTC
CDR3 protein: CASSARETQYF

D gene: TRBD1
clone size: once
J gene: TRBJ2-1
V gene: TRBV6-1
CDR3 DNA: TGTGCCAGCAGTGAGCGACAGGGTTCCAATGAGCAGTTCTTC
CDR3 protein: CASSERQGSNEQFF

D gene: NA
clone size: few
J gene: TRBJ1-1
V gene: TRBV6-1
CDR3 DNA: TGTGCCAGCAGTGCTTTTTCCGTAGGAGTAGTAAGGAACACTGAAGCTTTCTTT
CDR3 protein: CASSAFSVGVVRNTEAFF

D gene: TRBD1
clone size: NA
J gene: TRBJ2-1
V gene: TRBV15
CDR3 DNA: TGTGCCATCCCAGGGGGCCAGGGCTCCTACAATGAGCAGTTCTTC
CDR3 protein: CAIPGGQGSYNEQFF

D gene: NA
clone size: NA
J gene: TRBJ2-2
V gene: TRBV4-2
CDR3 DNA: TGTGCCAGCAGCCAAGAAGTCGCGTTCACCGGGGAGCTGTTTTTT
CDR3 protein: CASSQEVAFTGELFF

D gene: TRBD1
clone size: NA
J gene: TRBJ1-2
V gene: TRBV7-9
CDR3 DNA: TGTGCCAGCAGTAACGGGGACAGGTCTTGGAGCTACACCTTC
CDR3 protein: CASSNGDRSWSYTF

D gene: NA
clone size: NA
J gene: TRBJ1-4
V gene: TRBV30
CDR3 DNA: TGTGCCTCTCCGAGGGAGGGCCTTAATGAAAAACTGTTTTTT
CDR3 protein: CASPREGLNEKLFF

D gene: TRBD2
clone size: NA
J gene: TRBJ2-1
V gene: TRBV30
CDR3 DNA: TGTGCTGTAGCGGGGGGGCCGAATGAGCAGTTCTTC
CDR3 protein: CAVAGGPNEQFF

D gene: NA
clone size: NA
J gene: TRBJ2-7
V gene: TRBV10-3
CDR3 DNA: TGTGCCATCAGTTCGGACAGAGGGGGCGAGCAGTACTTC
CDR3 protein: CAISSDRGGEQYF

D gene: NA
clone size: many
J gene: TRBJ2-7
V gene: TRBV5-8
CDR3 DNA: TGTGCCAGCAGCTTTGCCGAGGTAGGCAACGAGCAGTACTTC
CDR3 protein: CASSFAEVGNEQYF

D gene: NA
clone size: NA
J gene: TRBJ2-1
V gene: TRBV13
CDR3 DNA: TGTGCCAGCAGCTTAGAAATGCCAGGGTACAATGAGCAGTTCTTC
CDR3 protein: CASSLEMPGYNEQFF

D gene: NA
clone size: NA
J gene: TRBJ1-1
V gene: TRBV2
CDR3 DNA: TGTGCCAGCAGTGAAAGTTGGGGGGGCGTCACTGAAGCTTTCTTT
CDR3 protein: CASSESWGGVTEAFF

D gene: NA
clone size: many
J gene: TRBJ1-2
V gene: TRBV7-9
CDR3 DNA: TGTGCCAGCAGCCTCAGCGGGGAAGTCTATGGCTACACCTTC
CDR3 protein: CASSLSGEVYGYTF

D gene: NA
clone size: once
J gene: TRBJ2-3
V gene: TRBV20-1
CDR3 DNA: TGCAGTGGAGGGGGTCAAGATACGCAGTATTTT
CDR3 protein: CSGGGQDTQYF